These 17 T cell receptor beta chains share one sample of origin, sequenced in a study of control samples from healthy donors and cancer patients. Sequencing used immunoSEQ multiplex PCR; TCRdb keeps in-frame clones, though not all of them. The sample holds about 120,000 clones; 80% to 95% are singletons and the top ten take around 6%. The specimen was blood. Source of these receptors: a man between 18 and 29 years old in good health.

The chain couples TRBV18 to TRBJ1-4; D call uncertain. The CDR3 has 16 amino acids. Between the trimmed V and J ends, which lost 4 bases and 0 bases, there was a span of 12 bases. From germline, CDR1 is KGHSH and CDR2 LQKENI. The CDR3 nucleotides are TGTGCCAGCTCACGTGGTAGTGGGGCAACTAATGAAAAACTGTTTTTT. It translates to CASSRGSGATNEKLFF.

This rearrangement joins TRBV13 to TRBJ2-5; the match to TRBD2 covers 12 bases. The CDR3 is 18 residues long. CDR1 and CDR2 (germline): PRHDT, FYEKMQ (reference sequence). Losses at the gene ends were 5 bases for V and 1 base for J; bases not matched to a gene: 11. CDR3 bases: TGTGCCAGCAGCCTAAGAGGACTAGCGGGGCCCTCCCAAGAGACCCAGTACTTC. This codes for CASSLRGLAGPSQETQYF.

This clone was found once. The chain carries TRBV7-2 and TRBJ2-3; tentatively, D is TRBD2 (7 bases). This CDR3 comprises 16 residues. The germline V gene encodes CDR1 SGHTA and CDR2 FQGNSA. The V end was cut by 1 base, the J end by 5 bases, with 16 bases between. The DNA of the CDR3 is TGTGCCAGCAGCTTAGTTATAGGGGGGGCCGAAGATACGCAGTATTTT. Its translation is CASSLVIGGAEDTQYF.

The V and J genes are TRBV11-2 and TRBJ1-1, with TRBD1 identical over 11 bases. Germline V gene lookup returns CDR1 SGHAT and CDR2 FQNNGV. The J segment lost 5 bases and the V segment lost 5 bases, leaving 7 bases of the junction unmatched. The CDR3 runs to 15 residues. In DNA form, the CDR3 reads TGTGCCAGCAGCCGAGCCGGGACAGGGGGAACTGAAGCTTTCTTT. Translation gives CASSRAGTGGTEAFF.

The rearrangement uses TRBV4-1 and TRBJ1-1, with no clear D. V was cut by 1 base and J by 1 base, with 7 bases left in between. Germline CDR1 reads MGHRA; CDR2 reads YSYEKL. The CDR3 consists of 14 residues. CDR3 amino acids: CASSQVAQNTEAFF. CDR3 coding DNA: TGCGCCAGCAGCCAAGTGGCGCAGAACACTGAAGCTTTCTTT.

The chain combines TRBV7-9 with TRBJ1-2, with 7 bases that match TRBD1. The CDR3 consists of 16 residues. Germline CDR1 is SEHNR and CDR2 is FQNEAQ (reference sequence). Trimming removed 2 bases from V and 7 bases from J; junction bases left unmatched: 13. The CDR3 reads CASSLTEQGRRGGYTF. CDR3 nucleotides: TGTGCCAGCAGCTTAACTGAACAGGGGCGCCGAGGTGGCTACACCTTC.

This chain links TRBV5-1 with TRBJ2-2; tentative D call: TRBD2 (5 bases). V was clipped by 5 bases and J by 0 bases, with 17 bases between them. CDR3 length: 17 residues. Germline CDR1 is SGHRS and CDR2 is YFSETQ. CDR3 in amino acids: CASRPAGGPANTGELFF. In DNA, the CDR3 is TGCGCCAGCAGACCTGCGGGCGGACCGGCGAACACCGGGGAGCTGTTTTTT. Combining the CDR3 with reference TRBV5-1 and TRBJ2-2 gives the whole variable domain KAGVTQTPRYLIKTRGQQVTLSCSPISGHRSVSWYQQTPGQGLQFLFEYFSETQRNKGNFPGRFSGRQFSNSRSEMNVSTLELGDSALYLCASRPAGGPANTGELFFGEGSRLTVL.

The rearrangement joins TRBV20-1 to TRBJ2-3; 7 bases map to TRBD2. Germline V gene sequence: CDR1 DFQATT, CDR2 SNEGSKA (reference sequence). The CDR3 loop spans 14 amino acids. After removal of 3 bases from V and 0 bases from J, the junction contained 3 bases not matched to a gene. The CDR3 sequence: CSASGGGSTDTQYF. The DNA of the CDR3 is TGCAGTGCTAGTGGCGGGGGAAGCACAGATACGCAGTATTTT.

The rearrangement links TRBV6-1 to TRBJ1-2, with a tentative D call TRBD1 (6 bases). V shed 3 bases and J shed 7 bases, with 15 bases lying between them. This CDR3 is built from 14 residues. The V gene's germline CDR1 is MNHNS and CDR2 SASEGT. The CDR3: CASSDTGARFGYTF. DNA of the CDR3: TGTGCCAGCAGTGATACGGGGGCGCGGTTTGGCTACACCTTC.

This clone has only one observation. V gene TRBV4-1 combines with J gene TRBJ2-3; 10 positions agree with TRBD1. Germline V lookup: CDR1 MGHRA, CDR2 YSYEKL. This CDR3 is built from 18 residues. Germline trimming cut 1 base from V and 1 base from J; bases unmatched to any gene: 8. The CDR3 loop is CASSQGFSGTGGTDTQYF. The CDR3 DNA is TGCGCCAGCAGCCAAGGATTCTCCGGGACAGGGGGCACAGATACGCAGTATTTT.

This chain connects TRBV30 to TRBJ1-6; D is possibly TRBD1 (5 bases). The CDR3 has 14 amino acids. The germline CDR1 and CDR2 sequences are GTSNPN and SVGIG (reference sequence). The V and J ends lost 0 bases and 5 bases respectively, with 8 bases between them. CDR3 nucleotide sequence: TGTGCCTGGAGTGTAGGGACGGATAATTCACCCCTCCACTTT. Residues: CAWSVGTDNSPLHF.

The chain recombines TRBV5-1 with TRBJ2-7, with D possibly matching TRBD2 (6 bases). CDR3 length: 14 amino acids. Germline lookup yields CDR1 SGHRS and CDR2 YFSETQ. Trimming stripped 5 bases from V and 2 bases from J, with 14 bases between. DNA for the CDR3: TGCGCCAGCAGTTCCCGGGGGTCCGCCTACGAGCAGTACTTC. Amino acid sequence: CASSSRGSAYEQYF.

The sample holds a few counts of this clone. This chain links TRBV2 with TRBJ1-4, with 8 bases lining up with TRBD1. With V trimmed by 7 bases and J by 5 bases, 6 bases remained unmatched. The CDR3 runs to 14 residues. Germline V lookup: CDR1 SNHLY, CDR2 FYNNEI. The CDR3 region has the DNA TGTGCCAGCATCCTAGACAGGGGAAATGAAAAACTGTTTTTT. Translating it yields CASILDRGNEKLFF.

The table lists this clone with a few counts. This chain connects TRBV27 to TRBJ1-1; D might be TRBD1 (6 bases). Trimming left V 5 bases short and J 0 bases short, with 16 bases between. Germline values: CDR1 MNHEY, CDR2 SMNVEV (reference sequence). The CDR3 has 16 residues. The CDR3 loop reads CASSPSQGPMNTEAFF. The CDR3 nucleotides are TGTGCCAGCAGTCCCTCACAGGGACCCATGAACACTGAAGCTTTCTTT.

The rearrangement joins TRBV7-3 to TRBJ1-1; D gene ambiguous. Germline CDR1 and CDR2: SGHTA and FQGTGA. The CDR3 sequence is 13 residues long. Between the trimmed V and J ends, which lost 9 bases and 4 bases, there was a span of 15 bases. DNA for the CDR3: TGTGCCAGTGCGGAGGGAATCCTCACTGAAGCTTTCTTT. Translating it yields CASAEGILTEAFF. Drawing the rest from reference TRBV7-3 and TRBJ1-1, the complete variable domain is GAGVSQTPSNKVTEKGKYVELRCDPISGHTALYWYRQSLGQGPEFLIYFQGTGAADDSGLPNDRFFAVRPEGSVSTLKIQRTERGDSAVYLCASAEGILTEAFFGQGTRLTVV.

This chain joins TRBV6-1 and TRBJ2-7; perhaps TRBD1 as D (5 bases). In germline, CDR1 is MNHNS, CDR2 SASEGT. The CDR3 runs 13 residues. Trimming pared 3 bases from V and 2 bases from J, leaving 8 bases between. The CDR3 DNA reads TGTGCCAGCAGTGAGACAGTGGCCTACGAGCAGTACTTC. It yields the protein CASSETVAYEQYF.

This clone has a single count. The chain employs TRBV7-9 and TRBJ2-1, with D perhaps matching TRBD1 (5 bases). The CDR3 extends over 18 amino acids. Germline assignment: CDR1 SEHNR and CDR2 FQNEAQ (reference sequence). The V and J ends lost 0 bases and 4 bases respectively, with 19 bases between them. The CDR3 bases are TGTGCCAGCAGCTTAGCGAAGGGGTTGGTAGCATCATACAATGAGCAGTTCTTC. Translation: CASSLAKGLVASYNEQFF.